The 21 T cell receptor beta chains given below trace back to one sample, sequenced in a study of OX40 agonist ivuxolimab in advanced cancers. Library preparation employed the immunoSEQ multiplex PCR assay. TCRdb took over this immuneACCESS table, retaining in-frame rearrangements with V and J assigned. Such tables are incomplete; in checked studies, under half of the missing clones stem from an unresolved V gene, and the remainder is unexplained. The sample data list more than 60,000 clones, and about 88% of these were observed just once. The top ten constitute 0.85% to 1% of the sample. The specimen was CD4+ or CD8+ T cells sorted from blood, collected in a trial of the OX40 agonist ivuxolimab. The receptors stem from an adult with an advanced solid tumor such as melanoma, head and neck, liver or kidney cancer.

The chain is built from TRBV10-3 and TRBJ2-5; TRBD1 aligns across 7 bases. V dropped 7 bases and J dropped 5; count of bases not matched to a gene: 10. The CDR3 is 14 residues long. Germline lookup yields CDR1 ENHRY and CDR2 SYGVKD. The CDR3 here is CAITPTGSRETQYF. The CDR3 nucleotides read TGTGCCATCACCCCGACAGGGTCTAGGGAGACCCAGTACTTC.

The chain employs TRBV5-6 and TRBJ2-4; D gene unclear. This CDR3 is built from 18 residues. V lost 4 bases and J 4 bases, leaving 24 bases between the germline ends. CDR1 SGHDT and CDR2 YYEEEE come from the germline V gene. The DNA for the CDR3 is TGTGCCAGCAGCCGCCAAAGCTTTGGTTCTGGGGTTAAAAACATTCAGTACTTC. Its translation: CASSRQSFGSGVKNIQYF.

The chain links TRBV10-3 to TRBJ1-2; 8 positions agree with TRBD1. CDR1 and CDR2 from the germline V gene are ENHRY and SYGVKD. V trimming: 4 bases; J trimming: 0 bases; junction bases outside the gene matches: 4. The CDR3 loop spans 15 amino acids. The CDR3 loop reads CAISGGTGSNYGYTF. CDR3 sequence (DNA): TGTGCCATCAGTGGCGGGACAGGTTCTAACTATGGCTACACCTTC.

This clone was picked up one time. This chain connects TRBV19 to TRBJ2-1; TRBD2 is a possible D gene (5 bases). Germline V CDR1 and CDR2: LNHDA, SQIVND (reference sequence). With 2 bases removed from V and 2 bases from J, the gap between germline ends came to 16 bases. The length of the CDR3 is 17 residues. The CDR3 sequence: CASSIIRGSVTYNEQFF. The CDR3 nucleotides read TGTGCCAGTAGTATAATTCGAGGGAGCGTAACCTACAATGAGCAGTTCTTC.

J is TRBJ1-5 and V is TRBV6-5; D not certain. This CDR3 is built from 14 residues. CDR1 MNHEY and CDR2 SVGAGI come from the germline V gene. V shed 7 bases and J shed 0 bases, with 10 bases lying between them. CDR3 bases: TGTGCCAGCACCTCCGGGCTTAGCAATCAGCCCCAGCATTTT. The encoded protein is CASTSGLSNQPQHF.

The genes are TRBV6-6 and TRBJ1-1; D may be TRBD1 (5 bases). Germline lookup yields CDR1 MNHNY and CDR2 SVGAGI (reference sequence). The CDR3 has 13 residues. Trimming took 4 bases from V and 2 from J, leaving 8 bases between them. CDR3 residues: CASSLGENTEAFF. CDR3 nucleotides: TGTGCCAGCAGTTTAGGGGAAAACACTGAAGCTTTCTTT.

CDR3: CAWSVKGRNYGYTF. Here the CDR3 DNA reads TGTGCCTGGAGTGTTAAGGGAAGGAACTATGGCTACACCTTC. The chain uses TRBV30 and TRBJ1-2; D gene uncertain. Trimming cost V 0 bases and J 2 bases, with 10 bases left between them. Germline CDR1 is GTSNPN and CDR2 is SVGIG (reference sequence). This CDR3 is built from 14 residues.

The chain links TRBV7-3 to TRBJ1-1, with a weak D call TRBD1 (5 bases). V was shortened by 5 bases and J by 1 base, with 11 bases between the two germline ends. This CDR3 has 14 residues. Germline V lookup: CDR1 SGHTA, CDR2 FQGTGA. CDR3 region: CASSPLGGNTEAFF. Here the CDR3 DNA reads TGTGCCAGCAGCCCCCTCGGGGGGAACACTGAAGCTTTCTTT.

This chain joins TRBV5-1 and TRBJ1-1; D is perhaps TRBD1 (6 bases). This CDR3 spans 14 amino acids. Looked up from germline, CDR1 is SGHRS and CDR2 is YFSETQ. V was pared by 3 bases and J by 7 bases, with 16 bases between. CDR3 region: CASSSRGFDGEAFF. CDR3 nucleotide sequence: TGCGCCAGCAGCTCCAGGGGTTTCGACGGTGAAGCTTTCTTT. Full variable domain (rest looked up from reference TRBV5-1 and TRBJ1-1): KAGVTQTPRYLIKTRGQQVTLSCSPISGHRSVSWYQQTPGQGLQFLFEYFSETQRNKGNFPGRFSGRQFSNSRSEMNVSTLELGDSALYLCASSSRGFDGEAFFGQGTRLTVV.

The table lists this clone with a few counts. V gene TRBV5-1 combines with J gene TRBJ2-3; 14 bases are shared with TRBD2. Germline lookup yields CDR1 SGHRS and CDR2 YFSETQ. The V segment lost 4 bases and the J segment 2 bases; nucleotides outside the gene matches: 6. CDR3 length: 17 amino acids. CDR3 sequence: CASSLGGLAGATDTQYF. CDR3 DNA sequence: TGCGCCAGCAGCCTTGGGGGACTAGCGGGAGCCACAGATACGCAGTATTTT.

CDR3 in amino acids: CASRTAYEQYF. CDR3 DNA sequence: TGTGCCAGCAGGACGGCGTACGAGCAGTACTTC. The rearrangement uses TRBV6-5 and TRBJ2-7, with no clear D. Germline-derived CDR1 and CDR2 are MNHEY and SVGAGI. CDR3 length: 11 residues. Deletions cut 6 bases from V and 4 bases from J, with 7 bases between.

A remark on this clone: At one boundary the junction diverges from the germline segment, which might be a read error. V gene TRBV6-6 combines with J gene TRBJ1-2; 9 bases are a match to TRBD1. This CDR3 contains 14 residues. The germline V gene encodes CDR1 MNHNY and CDR2 SVGAGI (reference sequence). The CDR3 is CASSYGGQGYRYTF. DNA for the CDR3: TGTGCCAGCAGTTACGGGGGACAGGGCTATCGCTACACCTTC.

The chain employs TRBV19 and TRBJ2-5, with TRBD1 matching over 12 bases. With V trimmed by 8 bases and J by 5 bases, 6 bases remained unmatched. Germline V gene data show CDR1 as LNHDA and CDR2 as SQIVND (reference sequence). The CDR3 is made up of 14 amino acids. The CDR3 reads CASGDRGRGETQYF. The CDR3 nucleotides are TGTGCCAGTGGGGACAGGGGGCGAGGGGAGACCCAGTACTTC.

The V and J genes are TRBV6-6 and TRBJ2-3; 7 bases fit TRBD2. This CDR3 contains 14 residues. Germline CDR1 MNHNY, CDR2 SVGAGI (reference sequence). J lost 6 bases, V lost 6 bases, and 9 bases had no gene match. Here the CDR3 DNA reads TGTGCCAGCAGGCCTCGACTAGCATCGGATACGCAGTATTTT. Translated, it gives CASRPRLASDTQYF.

This chain connects TRBV6-1 to TRBJ1-1; D unresolved. V gave up 1 base and J gave up 4 bases, with 10 bases separating them. CDR1 is MNHNS, CDR2 SASEGT, per germline. The CDR3 consists of 14 residues. The CDR3: CASSEVGVGTEAFF. CDR3 DNA: TGTGCCAGCAGTGAAGTTGGGGTAGGCACTGAAGCTTTCTTT.

The sample holds one count of this clone. This chain links TRBV18 with TRBJ2-1; unclear D gene. Trimming took 5 bases from V and 3 from J, leaving 17 bases between them. CDR3 length equals 16 residues. Per germline, CDR1 KGHSH and CDR2 LQKENI. In nucleotides, the CDR3 is TGTGCCAGCTCAACCGCTTTGACGCGATACTACAATGAGCAGTTCTTC. The encoded protein is CASSTALTRYYNEQFF.

The chain is built from TRBV6-1 and TRBJ2-3; 9 nucleotides align to TRBD1. J gave up 5 bases and V 4 bases, and 7 bases lay outside the gene matches. Germline lookup yields CDR1 MNHNS and CDR2 SASEGT. The CDR3 runs 15 residues. As DNA, the CDR3 is TGTGCCAGCAGTGGGGCCGGGACAGGGTTAGATACGCAGTATTTT. Translation: CASSGAGTGLDTQYF.

This clone is a singleton in its sample. In DNA form, the CDR3 reads TGTGCCAGTAGTACGGAGGGGGGTTACTACGAGCAGTACTTC. Its translation is CASSTEGGYYEQYF. The chain carries TRBV19 and TRBJ2-7; tentatively, D is TRBD1 or TRBD2 (6 bases each). Germline V gives CDR1 LNHDA, CDR2 SQIVND (reference sequence). The CDR3 consists of 14 residues. V was shortened by 4 bases and J by 3 bases, with 13 bases between the two germline ends. Variable domain in full (rest from reference TRBV19 and TRBJ2-7): DGGITQSPKYLFRKEGQNVTLSCEQNLNHDAMYWYRQDPGQGLRLIYYSQIVNDFQKGDIAEGYSVSREKKESFPLTVTSAQKNPTAFYLCASSTEGGYYEQYFGPGTRLTVT.

This chain links TRBV13 with TRBJ1-2; 7 bases agree with TRBD1. CDR1 is PRHDT and CDR2 is FYEKMQ in the germline V gene (reference sequence). The CDR3 totals 16 residues. The J segment lost 13 bases and the V segment lost 5 bases, leaving 22 bases of the junction unmatched. For the CDR3, the DNA is TGTGCCAGCAGCATAGACTGGACAGGTTCCAGCAATCTTGCCACCTTC. Protein product: CASSIDWTGSSNLATF.

V and J are TRBV6-5 and TRBJ2-1; a possible D gene is TRBD2 (5 bases). Germline CDR1 and CDR2: MNHEY and SVGAGI. CDR3 length: 15 residues. V lost 4 bases and J 9 bases, leaving 19 bases between the germline ends. CDR3 residues: CASSSGGGKSIEQFF. The CDR3 DNA is TGTGCCAGCAGTTCAGGAGGCGGCAAATCAATTGAGCAGTTCTTC.

This rearrangement joins TRBV19 to TRBJ2-3; TRBD2 agrees at 12 bases. The CDR3 spans 16 residues. The germline V gene encodes CDR1 LNHDA and CDR2 SQIVND (reference sequence). The ends lost 7 bases at V and 7 bases at J; junction bases unmatched: 12. The CDR3 nucleotides are TGTGCCAGTAAGGGAGACGGGACTAGCGGGCGTCATACGCAGTATTTT. Its translation: CASKGDGTSGRHTQYF.